This is a list of T cell receptor beta chains from one sample in a study of shared clonotypes between healthy human individuals. Sequencing was performed with immunoSEQ multiplex PCR; in TCRdb, only in-frame clones are kept and a portion is missing. The sample consists of roughly 570,000 clones, roughly 98% of them appearing once. The sequenced material came from naive CD8+ T cells sorted from blood. The receptor set was obtained from a man aged 25-45 years in good health. Each CDR3 is given with its conserved first and last residue. D genes are given only for firm matches. For some rows the clone size is stated as once, few or many, or as a class when expanded; others skip it.

-	TRBV7-3	TRBJ2-3	-	CASSLSPRDTQYF	TGTGCCAGCAGCTTATCCCCCCGGGATACGCAGTATTTT
-	TRBV11-3	TRBJ1-1	TRBD1	CASSPGGTEAFF	TGTGCCAGCAGTCCAGGGGGGACTGAAGCTTTCTTT
-	TRBV9	TRBJ1-1	-	CASSLGAMNTEAFF	TGTGCCAGCAGCCTTGGAGCTATGAACACTGAAGCTTTCTTT
once	TRBV7-9	TRBJ1-1	-	CASSGRDGGAEAFF	TGTGCCAGCAGCGGCCGGGACGGAGGAGCTGAAGCTTTCTTT
-	TRBV6-5	TRBJ1-1	-	CASSYQGLNTEAFF	TGTGCCAGCAGTTACCAGGGACTGAACACTGAAGCTTTCTTT
once	TRBV10-3	TRBJ2-2	-	CAITEEERNTGELFF	TGTGCCATCACCGAGGAGGAAAGGAACACCGGGGAGCTGTTTTTT
-	TRBV6-1	TRBJ2-7	-	CAAEKDSSYEQYF	TGTGCAGCGGAAAAGGACAGCTCCTACGAGCAGTACTTC
-	TRBV6-6	TRBJ2-5	-	CARNFWGPKISGTQYF	TGTGCCAGGAACTTCTGGGGCCCCAAGATTTCTGGGACCCAGTACTTC
-	TRBV7-2	TRBJ2-7	TRBD1	CASSQGQGIYEQYF	TGTGCCAGCAGCCAAGGACAGGGTATCTACGAGCAGTACTTC
-	TRBV12-5	TRBJ2-3	TRBD2	CASREAGGVDTQYF	TGTGCTAGTCGAGAAGCGGGAGGGGTAGATACGCAGTATTTT
-	TRBV29-1	TRBJ1-2	-	CSVGFPGPPPNYGYTF	TGCAGCGTGGGATTCCCTGGGCCGCCACCTAACTATGGCTACACCTTC
-	TRBV4-3	TRBJ1-3	-	CASSQSQGSGNTIYF	TGCGCCAGCAGCCAATCTCAGGGCTCTGGAAACACCATATATTTT
-	TRBV4-2	TRBJ2-1	TRBD2	CASSLSSGRARNEQFF	TGTGCCAGCAGCCTATCTAGCGGGAGGGCTCGGAATGAGCAGTTCTTC
-	TRBV15	TRBJ2-1	-	CATSRDTEGRGNEQFF	TGTGCCACCAGCAGAGATACGGAGGGCCGGGGGAATGAGCAGTTCTTC
-	TRBV7-9	TRBJ2-7	TRBD1	CASSLLGQGAPGQYF	TGTGCCAGCAGCTTATTAGGACAGGGGGCCCCCGGGCAGTACTTC
-	TRBV7-8	TRBJ2-1	TRBD2	CASSLGLAGIHSSYNEQFF	TGTGCCAGCAGCTTGGGACTAGCGGGGATTCATAGCTCCTACAATGAGCAGTTCTTC
-	TRBV6-6	TRBJ2-3	-	CASSKTSPTSTDTQYF	TGTGCCAGCAGCAAAACTAGCCCTACTAGCACAGATACGCAGTATTTT
-	TRBV4-1	TRBJ1-5	-	CASSQVAGARLQPQHF	TGCGCCAGCAGCCAAGTTGCAGGGGCTAGGTTGCAGCCCCAGCATTTT
-	TRBV4-2	TRBJ2-7	TRBD2	CASSPRTSGTHEQYF	TGTGCCAGCAGCCCGAGGACTAGCGGGACCCACGAGCAGTACTTC
once	TRBV7-9	TRBJ1-3	-	CASSSRLSSGNTIYF	TGTGCCAGCAGCTCGAGACTGAGCTCTGGAAACACCATATATTTT
-	TRBV2	TRBJ1-1	-	CASRGLSGAFF	TGTGCCAGCAGGGGTTTGAGTGGAGCTTTCTTT
-	TRBV12-5	TRBJ2-1	-	CASGLTLGKDPNNEQFF	TGTGCTAGTGGTTTGACCCTGGGGAAGGACCCTAACAATGAGCAGTTCTTC
-	TRBV10-3	TRBJ2-7	TRBD2	CAISEVLAGEDEQYF	TGTGCCATCAGTGAGGTCCTAGCGGGAGAGGACGAGCAGTACTTC
-	TRBV5-5	TRBJ1-2	TRBD1	CASSHTRDSGYTF	TGTGCCAGCAGCCACACAAGGGACAGCGGCTACACCTTC
-	TRBV30	TRBJ2-2	-	CAACQSNTGELFF	TGTGCCGCCTGCCAGTCGAACACCGGGGAGCTGTTTTTT
-	TRBV7-2	TRBJ2-7	-	CASSPSSYEQYF	TGTGCCAGCAGCCCCTCCTCCTACGAGCAGTACTTC
-	TRBV10-3	TRBJ2-5	-	CAISDSIQETQYF	TGTGCCATCAGTGACAGCATCCAAGAGACCCAGTACTTC
-	TRBV7-8	TRBJ2-5	-	CASSFTQGGGQETQYF	TGTGCCAGCAGCTTTACCCAGGGTGGGGGGCAAGAGACCCAGTACTTC
-	TRBV4-3	TRBJ2-7	TRBD1	CASSQGLTGTGNYEQYF	TGCGCCAGCAGCCAAGGCCTCACCGGGACAGGGAACTACGAGCAGTACTTC
-	TRBV19	TRBJ2-1	TRBD1	CASSIEGQGLNEQFF	TGTGCCAGTAGTATAGAGGGACAGGGTTTGAATGAGCAGTTCTTC
-	TRBV18	TRBJ1-1	TRBD1	CASSPARGEDRGRRRSVEAFF	TGTGCCAGCTCACCAGCGCGTGGGGAGGACAGGGGCCGTCGTCGGTCGGTTGAAGCTTTCTTT
-	TRBV25-1	TRBJ2-7	TRBD2	CASSEIGRDYEQYF	TGTGCCAGCAGTGAAATAGGGAGGGACTACGAGCAGTACTTC
-	TRBV5-6	TRBJ2-7	TRBD1	CASSLTGQGIYEQYF	TGTGCCAGCAGCTTAACGGGACAGGGTATCTACGAGCAGTACTTC
-	TRBV11-2	TRBJ2-3	-	CASRGGGADTQYF	TGTGCCAGCAGGGGAGGGGGTGCAGATACGCAGTATTTT
-	TRBV11-2	TRBJ1-1	-	CASSLDHWGPDTEAFF	TGTGCCAGCAGCTTAGATCACTGGGGGCCCGACACTGAAGCTTTCTTT
-	TRBV4-3	TRBJ2-3	-	CASSGSAGADTQYF	TGCGCCAGCAGCGGGTCGGCAGGGGCAGATACGCAGTATTTT